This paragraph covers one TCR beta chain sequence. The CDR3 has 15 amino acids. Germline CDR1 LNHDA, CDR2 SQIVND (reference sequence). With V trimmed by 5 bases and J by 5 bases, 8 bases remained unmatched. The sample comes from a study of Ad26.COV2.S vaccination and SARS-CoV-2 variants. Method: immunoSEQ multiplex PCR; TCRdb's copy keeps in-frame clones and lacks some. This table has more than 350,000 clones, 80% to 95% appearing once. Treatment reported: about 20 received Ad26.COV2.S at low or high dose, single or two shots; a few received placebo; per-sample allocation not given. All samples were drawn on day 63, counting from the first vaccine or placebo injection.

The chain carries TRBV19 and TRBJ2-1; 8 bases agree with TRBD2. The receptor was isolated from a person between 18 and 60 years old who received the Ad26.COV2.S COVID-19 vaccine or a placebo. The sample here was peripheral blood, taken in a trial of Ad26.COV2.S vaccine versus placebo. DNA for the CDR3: TGTGCCAGTAGTGCGTTAGCGGGATCAAACAATGAGCAGTTCTTC. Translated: CASSALAGSNNEQFF.